Below, 31 T cell receptor beta chains from the same sample are listed, as sequenced in a study of regulatory T cells in long-lasting Graves disease. The time point here: persistent/refractory GD, antithyroid drugs over 5 years with positive TRAb. Preparation of the TCR library used RNA extracted from PBMCs. The authors built TCR beta libraries using iRepertoire HTBI primers and Arm-PCR of CDR3 regions. MiXCR, run by TCRdb on the multiplex PCR reads, gives a single entry per CDR3 protein. This sample carries roughly 450,000 distinct CDR3 sequences, about a quarter of them seen once, and the ten largest clones take about a quarter. This sample comprised peripheral blood mononuclear cells (PBMCs), obtained when the disease was refractory, from a patient treated with antithyroid drugs. These receptors all come from a female donor with Graves disease.

The sample holds a few counts of this clonotype. Given a much more abundant clone one base away, this may be a read error. The chain links TRBV12-3 or TRBV12-4 to TRBJ2-5, with 12 bases identical to TRBD1. V shed 6 bases and J 4 bases; nucleotides not matched to a gene: 18. There are 19 residues in the CDR3. The CDR3 DNA is TGTGCCAGCAGGCGAAGCGGGACAGGGGGCCATAACCTCCGAGAGACCCAGTACTTC. Its translation: CASRRSGTGGHNLRETQYF.

The table lists this clonotype with many counts. The CDR3 spells CATSRQGPRAGEAFF. The CDR3 nucleotides read TGTGCCACCAGCAGGCAAGGCCCGAGAGCGGGTGAAGCTTTCTTT. This chain connects TRBV15 to TRBJ1-1; D ambiguous. The CDR3 runs to 15 residues. CDR1 LNHNV and CDR2 YYDKDF come from the germline V gene (reference sequence). With 3 bases removed from V and 7 bases from J, the gap between germline ends came to 18 bases.

This clonotype was observed at least ten times. The chain employs TRBV20-1 and TRBJ2-5; 16 bases match TRBD2. The CDR3 spans 15 residues. In germline, CDR1 is DFQATT, CDR2 SNEGSKA (reference sequence). Trimming cost V 5 bases and J 9 bases; bases outside gene matches: 9. CDR3 sequence (DNA): TGCAGTGCTTTGATAGGGACTAGCGGGAGGGGGGCCCAGTACTTC. Amino acid sequence: CSALIGTSGRGAQYF.

This chain links TRBV30 with TRBJ1-1, with a weak D call TRBD1 (6 bases). The CDR3 contains 12 residues. V lost 2 bases and J lost 12, with 16 bases in between. Germline values: CDR1 GTSNPN, CDR2 SVGIG (reference sequence). The CDR3 nucleotides read TGTGCCTGGAGTCCCGGACAGCTTCCTCCTTTCTTT. It encodes CAWSPGQLPPFF.

This clonotype was recorded at least ten times. The chain couples TRBV28 to TRBJ1-5, with D possibly being TRBD1 (5 bases). Trimming shortened V by 6 bases and J by 5 bases, and 14 bases separated the two germline ends. The CDR3 length is 14 residues. The germline V gene has CDR1 MDHEN and CDR2 SYDVKM. CDR3 in DNA: TGTGCCAGCAGAATCCAGGGAGGCCATCAGCCCCAGCATTTT. Protein: CASRIQGGHQPQHF.

The chain links TRBV30 to TRBJ2-5, with 7 bases fitting TRBD2. The length of the CDR3 is 14 residues. In germline, CDR1 is GTSNPN, CDR2 SVGIG (reference sequence). The V gene end was trimmed by 3 bases and the J gene end by 5 bases; junction bases not matched to a gene: 9. Here the CDR3 DNA reads TGTGCCTGGAGCCCGCTAGCGGCGGGGGAGACCCAGTACTTC. It codes for CAWSPLAAGETQYF.

The sample holds one count of this clonotype. This rearrangement joins TRBV27 to TRBJ2-7, with D perhaps matching TRBD2 (6 bases). The CDR3 covers 16 residues. Germline values: CDR1 MNHEY, CDR2 SMNVEV (reference sequence). Deletions cut 5 bases from V and 6 bases from J, with 23 bases between. The CDR3 sequence: CASSLLVAAGLGEQYF. DNA for the CDR3: TGTGCCAGCAGTCTCCTGGTAGCGGCCGGGCTTGGCGAGCAGTACTTC.

The CDR3 here is CAWSVTSGRTGTQYF. CDR3 DNA: TGTGCCTGGAGTGTAACTAGCGGGAGGACCGGGACCCAGTACTTC. The chain combines TRBV30 with TRBJ2-5; 12 nucleotides agree with TRBD2. Germline CDR1 and CDR2: GTSNPN and SVGIG (reference sequence). J gave up 7 bases and V 0 bases, and 6 bases lay outside the gene matches. The CDR3 totals 15 residues. Filled out from reference TRBV30 and TRBJ2-5, the complete variable domain reads SQTIHQWPATLVQPVGSPLSLECTVEGTSNPNLYWYRQAAGRGLQLLFYSVGIGQISSEVPQNLSASRPQDRQFILSSKKLLLSDSGFYLCAWSVTSGRTGTQYFGPGTRLLVL.

This clonotype has a handful of counts. J is TRBJ1-3 and V is TRBV29-1, with 9 bases that match TRBD1. V shed 4 bases, J shed 2 bases, and the junction held 3 bases outside the gene matches. The V gene's germline CDR1 is SQVTM and CDR2 ANQGSEA. The CDR3 length is 14 residues. The CDR3 nucleotides read TGCAGCGTTGCGGGGGACAGGGCTGGAAACACCATATATTTT. It translates to CSVAGDRAGNTIYF.

This clonotype has at least ten counts. The rearrangement uses TRBV6-5 and TRBJ2-5; D remains unclear. V lost 0 bases, J lost 5 bases, and 7 bases lay in between. The CDR3 sequence is 13 residues long. The germline V gene has CDR1 MNHEY and CDR2 SVGAGI. CDR3 sequence: CASSYSQVETQYF. CDR3 sequence (DNA): TGTGCCAGCAGTTACTCTCAGGTGGAGACCCAGTACTTC.

This clonotype was seen only a few times. CDR3 protein: CSAQGGVNTEAFF. CDR3 DNA sequence: TGCAGCGCCCAGGGGGGGGTGAACACTGAAGCTTTCTTT. The V gene is TRBV29-1, the J gene TRBJ1-1, with TRBD1 matching over 7 bases. CDR3 length: 13 amino acids. The germline V gene has CDR1 SQVTM and CDR2 ANQGSEA. The trim removed 7 bases at V and 0 bases at J, leaving 5 bases unmatched.

The J gene is TRBJ2-3, the V gene TRBV5-6; D assignment may be TRBD1 or TRBD2 (5 bases each). Germline-derived CDR1 and CDR2 are SGHDT and YYEEEE. This CDR3 is built from 14 residues. Trimming shortened V by 2 bases and J by 1 base, and 8 bases separated the two germline ends. The CDR3 sequence: CASSFLGGTDTQYF. Written as DNA, the CDR3 is TGTGCCAGCAGCTTTTTGGGGGGCACAGATACGCAGTATTTT.

CDR3 sequence: CASSPTGPGYNEQYF. CDR3 bases: TGTGCCAGCAGCCCCACAGGGCCAGGGTATAACGAGCAGTACTTC. The rearrangement links TRBV3-1 to TRBJ2-7, with D tentatively TRBD1 (6 bases). The V end lost 4 bases, the J end lost 5 bases, and 18 bases lay between the germline ends. Germline CDR1 LGHDT, CDR2 YNNKEL (reference sequence). The length of the CDR3 is 15 residues.

The chain recombines TRBV29-1 with TRBJ1-3; D not certain. This CDR3 has 14 amino acids. V lost 4 bases to trimming and J lost 0 bases, with 10 bases between them. Per germline, CDR1 SQVTM and CDR2 ANQGSEA. The CDR3 reads CSVGLGHSGNTIYF. As DNA, the CDR3 is TGCAGCGTTGGCCTTGGGCACTCTGGAAACACCATATATTTT.

This clonotype occurred a few times. One end of the junction is discordant with germline, which a read error may explain. The chain recombines TRBV7-2 with TRBJ1-5; D is unclear. The CDR3 spans 13 residues. In germline, CDR1 is SGHTA, CDR2 FQGNSA. The CDR3 region is CASSIVYNHPQHF. CDR3 coding DNA: TGTGCCAGCAGCATAGTTTACAATCACCCCCAGCATTTT.

This clonotype occurred many times. The genes are TRBV11-1 and TRBJ2-5; a weak D match, TRBD2 (6 bases). This CDR3 contains 15 residues. Germline CDR1 reads SGHAT; CDR2 reads FQDESV (reference sequence). V gave up 4 bases and J gave up 3 bases, with 15 bases separating them. Here the CDR3 reads CASSSAGTVKETQYF. In nucleotides, the CDR3 is TGTGCCAGCAGCTCCGCCGGGACTGTCAAAGAGACCCAGTACTTC.

This clonotype has ten or more counts. The chain employs TRBV6-5 and TRBJ1-1; TRBD1 agrees at 10 bases. CDR3 size: 14 residues. The germline V gene has CDR1 MNHEY and CDR2 SVGAGI. V was clipped by 4 bases and J by 6 bases; unmatched bases: 5. CDR3 amino acids: CASSLTGGTPEAFF. CDR3 coding DNA: TGTGCCAGCAGTTTGACAGGGGGCACCCCTGAAGCTTTCTTT.

This clonotype was seen ten or more times. The V gene is TRBV5-1, the J gene TRBJ1-1; tentative D call: TRBD1 (6 bases). V was clipped by 0 bases and J by 1 base, with 10 bases between them. Germline V lookup: CDR1 SGHRS, CDR2 YFSETQ. This CDR3 spans 15 amino acids. The CDR3 loop is CASSLDWGRNTEAFF. The CDR3 DNA follows: TGCGCCAGCAGCTTGGATTGGGGGCGGAACACTGAAGCTTTCTTT.

The rearrangement uses TRBV6-5 and TRBJ1-1; 7 bases are a match to TRBD1. The CDR3 consists of 11 residues. V shed 4 bases and J 7 bases; nucleotides not matched to a gene: 0. Germline loops: CDR1 MNHEY, CDR2 SVGAGI. The CDR3 region is CASSWDSEAFF. The CDR3 DNA is TGTGCCAGCAGTTGGGACAGTGAAGCTTTCTTT.

The chain recombines TRBV4-1 with TRBJ1-4, with 7 bases identical to TRBD1. The CDR3 is 15 amino acids. The J segment lost 8 bases and the V segment lost 3 bases, leaving 9 bases of the junction unmatched. Germline lookup yields CDR1 MGHRA and CDR2 YSYEKL. CDR3 bases: TGCGCCAGCAGCCACGGGACAGTCGTAAAAGAAAAACTGTTTTTT. Its translation is CASSHGTVVKEKLFF.

This chain joins TRBV29-1 and TRBJ2-6; no definite D call. The ends were cut back, 6 bases at V and 0 bases at J, with 12 bases in the middle. The CDR3 has 15 amino acids. Per the germline V gene, CDR1 is SQVTM and CDR2 is ANQGSEA. This chain's CDR3 is CSVVYWNSGANVLTF. CDR3 coding DNA: TGCAGCGTAGTGTACTGGAACTCTGGGGCCAACGTCCTGACTTTC.

On this clonotype: The junction differs from germline at one of its ends, possibly a read error. The V call is TRBV5-1, the J call TRBJ1-1, with D maybe TRBD1 (5 bases). CDR1 is SGHRS, CDR2 YFSETQ, per germline. The CDR3 length is 16 residues. The CDR3 nucleotides read TGTGCCAGCAGCGTAGAAGCGGGTGTTGGGGGCACTGAAGCTTTCTTT. It yields the protein CASSVEAGVGGTEAFF. The full variable domain, completed using reference TRBV5-1 and TRBJ1-1, is KAGVTQTPRYLIKTRGQQVTLSCSPISGHRSVSWYQQTPGQGLQFLFEYFSETQRNKGNFPGRFSGRQFSNSRSEMNVSTLELGDSALYLCASSVEAGVGGTEAFFGQGTRLTVV.

This clonotype has just a few counts. The rearrangement uses TRBV7-2 and TRBJ1-1; no clear D. Trimming shortened V by 4 bases and J by 1 base, and 10 bases separated the two germline ends. Germline V gene sequence: CDR1 SGHTA, CDR2 FQGNSA. The CDR3 runs 14 residues. The CDR3, as DNA: TGTGCCAGCAGCTCGGCCGGGCGGAACACTGAAGCTTTCTTT. Translated, it gives CASSSAGRNTEAFF.

For this clonotype: This may come from a read error, since a much larger clone is one base off. This chain links TRBV24-1 with TRBJ2-7; D is ambiguous. The V gene's germline CDR1 is KGHDR and CDR2 SFDVKD. With 3 bases removed from V and 2 bases from J, the gap between germline ends came to 7 bases. The CDR3 loop spans 13 amino acids. The CDR3 protein is CATSDRAAYEQYF. Here the CDR3 DNA reads TGTGCCACCAGTGATCGGGCAGCCTACGAGCAGTACTTC.

This clonotype was observed many times. This chain links TRBV20-1 with TRBJ1-1, with D possibly TRBD1 on 5 matching bases. Germline-derived CDR1 and CDR2 are DFQATT and SNEGSKA (reference sequence). V was clipped by 4 bases and J by 3 bases, with 12 bases between them. This CDR3 has 13 amino acids. The CDR3 loop is CSATPRQYTEAFF. DNA of the CDR3: TGCAGTGCTACCCCGAGACAGTACACTGAAGCTTTCTTT.

The sample holds many counts of this clonotype. CDR3 in DNA: TGTGCCATCAGTGATCCCGAAATCTTGGGCCCTGAAGCTTTCTTT. As protein: CAISDPEILGPEAFF. This chain joins TRBV10-3 and TRBJ1-1; D not certain. The length of the CDR3 is 15 residues. In germline, CDR1 is ENHRY, CDR2 SYGVKD. The V end lost 3 bases, the J end lost 6 bases, and 17 bases lay between the germline ends.

In its sample, this clonotype was seen many times. This chain links TRBV24-1 with TRBJ1-5; D unclear. Looked up from germline, CDR1 is KGHDR and CDR2 is SFDVKD. The V and J ends lost 2 bases and 6 bases respectively, with 4 bases between them. CDR3 length equals 12 residues. The CDR3 nucleotides read TGTGCCACCAGTGATTCGGGTCAGCCCCAGCATTTT. Amino acid sequence: CATSDSGQPQHF.

As for this clonotype: This clone may be a read error of a much larger clone one base away. The gene calls are TRBV2 and TRBJ1-1; TRBD1 might be the D (5 bases). Germline loops: CDR1 SNHLY, CDR2 FYNNEI. The CDR3 loop spans 14 amino acids. The CDR3 here is CASSDYRRNTGAFF. The DNA of the CDR3 is TGTGCCAGCAGTGACTACAGGAGGAACACTGGAGCTTTCTTT. The variable domain in full, completed from reference TRBV2 and TRBJ1-1, reads EPEVTQTPSHQVTQMGQEVILRCVPISNHLYFYWYRQILGQKVEFLVSFYNNEISEKSEIFDDQFSVERPDGSNFTLKIRSTKLEDSAMYFCASSDYRRNTGAFFGQGTRLTVV.

This clonotype was recorded a few times. The CDR3 is CASSEKGWNYGYTF. CDR3 in DNA: TGTGCCAGCAGCGAAAAAGGGTGGAACTATGGCTACACCTTC. This sequence joins TRBV2 and TRBJ1-2, with no clear D. The V end was cut by 6 bases, the J end by 2 bases, with 13 bases between. CDR1 is SNHLY, CDR2 FYNNEI, per germline. The length of the CDR3 is 14 residues.

This rearrangement joins TRBV10-3 to TRBJ2-7; 12 bases agree with TRBD2. The germline V gene has CDR1 ENHRY and CDR2 SYGVKD. Trimming took 2 bases from V and 4 from J; bases not matched to a gene: 9. The CDR3 is made up of 17 amino acids. This CDR3 reads CAISEPFGLAGIYEQYF. The CDR3 bases are TGTGCCATCAGTGAGCCTTTCGGACTAGCGGGAATATACGAGCAGTACTTC.

A few counts support this clonotype. This rearrangement joins TRBV19 to TRBJ2-7; TRBD2 might be the D (5 bases). The V and J ends lost 5 bases and 3 bases respectively, with 14 bases between them. Germline lookup yields CDR1 LNHDA and CDR2 SQIVND (reference sequence). The CDR3 is 14 amino acids. This CDR3 is CASSDTGILYEQYF. DNA of the CDR3: TGTGCCAGTAGTGATACGGGGATCCTCTACGAGCAGTACTTC.